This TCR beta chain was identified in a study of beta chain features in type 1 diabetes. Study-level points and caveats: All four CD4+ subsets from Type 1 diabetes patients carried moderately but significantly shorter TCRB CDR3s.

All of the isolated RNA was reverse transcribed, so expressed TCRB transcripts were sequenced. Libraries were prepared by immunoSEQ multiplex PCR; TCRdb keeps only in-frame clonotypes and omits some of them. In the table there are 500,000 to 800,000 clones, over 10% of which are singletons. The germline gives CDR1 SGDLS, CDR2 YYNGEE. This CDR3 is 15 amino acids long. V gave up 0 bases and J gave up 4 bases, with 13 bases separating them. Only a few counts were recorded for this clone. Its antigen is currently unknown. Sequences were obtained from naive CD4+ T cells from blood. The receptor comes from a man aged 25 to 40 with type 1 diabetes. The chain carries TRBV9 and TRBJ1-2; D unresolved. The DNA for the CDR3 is TGTGCCAGCAGCGTAGATCTCACAGCAAGCTATGGCTACACCTTC. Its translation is CASSVDLTASYGYTF.